This T cell receptor (beta chain) was documented in a study of blood T cells in healthy people across ages. This clonotype has a handful of counts. PCR was performed a second time for about 6 to 12 cycles using a sample-barcoded 5' primer and a J-beta primer mix. MiXCR, applied by TCRdb to the 5' RACE reads, yields one record per CDR3 protein. The table has hundreds of thousands of distinct CDR3 sequences, around 50% seen once. Germline loops: CDR1 KGHDR, CDR2 SFDVKD. V shed 2 bases, J shed 5 bases, and the junction held 11 bases outside the gene matches. The CDR3 covers 17 residues. Specimen: blood. The sequence was collected from a man aged 40-49 years in good health. The chain has TRBV24-1 and TRBJ2-1; 7 bases are shared with TRBD2. Here the CDR3 reads CATSDSGPTGGDNEQFF. The CDR3, as DNA: TGTGCCACCAGTGATTCTGGGCCTACGGGAGGCGACAATGAGCAGTTCTTC.